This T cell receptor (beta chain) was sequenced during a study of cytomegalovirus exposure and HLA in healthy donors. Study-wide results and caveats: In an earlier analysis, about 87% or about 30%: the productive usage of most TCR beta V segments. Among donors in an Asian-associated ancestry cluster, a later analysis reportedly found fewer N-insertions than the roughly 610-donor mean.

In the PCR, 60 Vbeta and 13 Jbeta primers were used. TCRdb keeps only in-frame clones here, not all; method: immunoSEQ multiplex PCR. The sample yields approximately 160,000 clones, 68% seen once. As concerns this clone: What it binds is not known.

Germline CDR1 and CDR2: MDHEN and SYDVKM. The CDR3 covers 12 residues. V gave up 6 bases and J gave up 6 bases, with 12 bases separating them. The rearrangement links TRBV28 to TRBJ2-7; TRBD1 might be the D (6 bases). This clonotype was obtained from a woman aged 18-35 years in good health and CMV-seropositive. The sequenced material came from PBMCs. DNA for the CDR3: TGTGCCAGCAGACCAGGGACACTCGAGCAGTACTTC. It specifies CASRPGTLEQYF.